These 12 T cell receptor beta chains came from one sample sequenced in a study of blood T cell repertoires in COVID-19. This table comes from immunoSEQ multiplex PCR, and its TCRdb copy is limited to in-frame clones, with some not included. The sample holds about 200,000 clones, about 84% seen once. The sequencing sample was made of peripheral blood. Every receptor here comes from a woman over 75 with COVID-19, enrolled during active disease.

J is TRBJ2-1 and V is TRBV7-6; 9 bases align to TRBD2. Germline V gives CDR1 SGHVS, CDR2 FNYEAQ. V lost 5 bases, J lost 4 bases, and 6 bases stayed unmatched. The CDR3 totals 15 residues. This CDR3 reads CASSPVAGVYNEQFF. In DNA, the CDR3 is TGTGCCAGCAGCCCAGTAGCGGGGGTGTACAATGAGCAGTTCTTC.

V usage is TRBV6-1 and J usage is TRBJ1-5; 7 bases fit TRBD1. CDR3 length equals 16 residues. V lost 3 bases, J lost 6 bases, and 11 bases stayed unmatched. Germline CDR1 reads MNHNS; CDR2 reads SASEGT. The CDR3 region is CASSDRRTGDVQPQHF. CDR3 coding DNA: TGTGCCAGCAGTGACCGACGCACAGGGGATGTTCAGCCCCAGCATTTT.

The chain joins TRBV4-1 to TRBJ1-2; TRBD1 matches at 7 bases. V was clipped by 2 bases and J by 4 bases; unmatched bases: 7. From germline, CDR1 is MGHRA and CDR2 YSYEKL. This CDR3 is built from 15 residues. The CDR3 region is CASSQSGQSLYGYTF. In DNA, the CDR3 is TGCGCCAGCAGCCAATCGGGACAGTCCCTCTATGGCTACACCTTC.

The chain is built from TRBV29-1 and TRBJ1-6, with 8 bases fitting TRBD1. Germline CDR1 reads SQVTM; CDR2 reads ANQGSEA. The CDR3 spans 18 residues. The V segment lost 0 bases and the J segment 0 bases; nucleotides outside the gene matches: 7. This chain's CDR3 is CSVEDPQGASSYNSPLHF. In nucleotides, the CDR3 is TGCAGCGTTGAAGATCCCCAGGGGGCGAGCTCCTATAATTCACCCCTCCACTTT.

This clone turned up a few times. This chain connects TRBV7-3 to TRBJ2-2; the match to TRBD2 covers 7 bases. The CDR3 runs to 14 residues. In germline, CDR1 is SGHTA, CDR2 FQGTGA. Trimming took 5 bases from V and 9 from J; bases not matched to a gene: 9. CDR3 sequence: CASSQREIHRELFF. The CDR3 nucleotides are TGTGCCAGCAGCCAGCGGGAAATACACCGGGAGCTGTTTTTT.

The chain carries TRBV15 and TRBJ1-1; D is perhaps TRBD1 (6 bases). This CDR3 spans 15 amino acids. The V end lost 0 bases, the J end lost 5 bases, and 13 bases lay between the germline ends. Germline CDR1 reads LNHNV; CDR2 reads YYDKDF (reference sequence). The CDR3 protein is CATSRETGLGTEAFF. The CDR3 DNA is TGTGCCACCAGCAGAGAAACAGGGCTGGGGACTGAAGCTTTCTTT.

The V call is TRBV3-1 (or the pseudogene TRBV3-2), the J call TRBJ1-4, with D tentatively TRBD1 (6 bases). This CDR3 spans 15 amino acids. Germline loops: CDR1 LGHDT, CDR2 YNNKEL (reference sequence). With 7 bases removed from V and 3 bases from J, the gap between germline ends came to 15 bases. CDR3: CASTSHRAANEKLFF. CDR3 DNA sequence: TGTGCCAGCACCTCCCACAGGGCTGCTAATGAAAAACTGTTTTTT.

The chain uses TRBV9 and TRBJ1-6; TRBD1 agrees at 9 bases. Germline V gives CDR1 SGDLS, CDR2 YYNGEE. J lost 10 bases, V lost 4 bases, and 9 bases had no gene match. The CDR3 totals 15 residues. Written as DNA, the CDR3 is TGTGCCAGCAGCACGGGAAACAGGGGGCAATCACCCCTCCACTTT. Its translation: CASSTGNRGQSPLHF.

The V and J genes are TRBV27 and TRBJ2-7, with D hard to call. This CDR3 spans 14 amino acids. Germline V gene sequence: CDR1 MNHEY, CDR2 SMNVEV (reference sequence). Trimming cost V 0 bases and J 2 bases, with 8 bases left between them. The chain's CDR3 is CASSLSYSTYEQYF. The CDR3 DNA reads as TGTGCCAGCAGTTTATCGTACAGTACCTACGAGCAGTACTTC.

V is TRBV21-1 and J is TRBJ2-7; the table's D call TRBD2 went unverified against the DNA. TRBV21-1 is noted as a pseudogene. The CDR3 has 16 residues. The CDR3 coding sequence is TGTGCCAGCAGCCCCACTAGCGGGAGGGCGAGGGACGAGCAGTACTTC. The encoded protein is CASSPTSGRARDEQYF.

The V and J genes are TRBV19 and TRBJ2-3; 13 positions agree with TRBD2. The CDR3 contains 16 residues. Germline V gene data show CDR1 as LNHDA and CDR2 as SQIVND (reference sequence). J gave up 4 bases and V 7 bases, and 8 bases lay outside the gene matches. CDR3 loop: CASMVLAGGLADTQYF. As DNA, the CDR3 is TGTGCCAGTATGGTACTAGCGGGAGGGCTGGCAGATACGCAGTATTTT.

The V call is TRBV3-1 (or the pseudogene TRBV3-2), the J call TRBJ2-1; D is undetermined. CDR3 length equals 12 residues. V lost 4 bases and J lost 4, with 5 bases in between. The germline V gene has CDR1 LGHDT and CDR2 YNNKEL (reference sequence). CDR3 loop: CASSLNYNEQFF. CDR3 bases: TGTGCCAGCAGCCTTAATTACAATGAGCAGTTCTTC.